One and the same sample provided the 23 T cell receptor beta chains below, sequenced in a study of blood T cell repertoires in COVID-19. Data came from immunoSEQ multiplex PCR; TCRdb stores just in-frame clones and leaves some out. The table has about 140,000 clones, about 79% seen once. The specimen sequenced was peripheral blood. These TCRs come from an elderly woman with active or convalescent COVID-19.

This clone was picked up one time. The chain joins TRBV28 to TRBJ1-5; a possible D gene is TRBD1 (5 bases). The CDR3 sequence is 11 residues long. Trimming pared 7 bases from V and 8 bases from J, leaving 9 bases between. CDR1 is MDHEN, CDR2 SYDVKM, per germline. The CDR3 DNA reads TGTGCCAGCACCCAGGGTAAGCCCCAGCATTTT. Encoded protein: CASTQGKPQHF.

The chain uses TRBV5-1 and TRBJ2-3; D gene ambiguous. The germline CDR1 and CDR2 sequences are SGHRS and YFSETQ. The CDR3 has 14 residues. V dropped 5 bases and J dropped 0 bases, with 10 bases sitting between them. The CDR3 region is CASRRQTSTDTQYF. For the CDR3, the DNA is TGCGCCAGCAGGCGGCAGACTAGCACAGATACGCAGTATTTT.

This chain joins TRBV7-9 and TRBJ2-2; a possible D gene is TRBD2 (6 bases). There are 14 residues in the CDR3. V shed 6 bases and J shed 5 bases, with 13 bases lying between them. Germline V gives CDR1 SEHNR, CDR2 FQNEAQ (reference sequence). CDR3 loop: CASRLEGATGELFF. The CDR3 DNA reads TGTGCCAGCAGATTGGAGGGCGCAACCGGGGAGCTGTTTTTT.

There are a few counts of this clone. The gene calls are TRBV7-9 and TRBJ2-7; D possibly corresponds to TRBD2 (6 bases). Germline values: CDR1 SEHNR, CDR2 FQNEAQ (reference sequence). The CDR3 loop spans 15 amino acids. The V end was cut by 0 bases, the J end by 3 bases, with 12 bases between. CDR3 sequence (DNA): TGTGCCAGCAGCTTAGCGGCAGGAGGGCTCTACGAGCAGTACTTC. This gives the protein CASSLAAGGLYEQYF.

The chain links TRBV19 to TRBJ1-2; 12 nucleotides match TRBD1. V lost 5 bases and J lost 9; bases outside the gene matches: 19. Germline-derived CDR1 and CDR2 are LNHDA and SQIVND (reference sequence). There are 18 residues in the CDR3. CDR3 loop: CASSGSGTGGSLALSYTF. CDR3 DNA sequence: TGTGCCAGTAGTGGATCCGGGACAGGGGGCTCTCTGGCTCTGAGCTACACCTTC.

The chain links TRBV2 to TRBJ1-5, with TRBD1 matching over 7 bases. Trimming cost V 6 bases and J 1 base; bases outside gene matches: 6. CDR1 and CDR2 (germline): SNHLY, FYNNEI. This CDR3 is 15 amino acids long. Written as DNA, the CDR3 is TGTGCCAGCAGCCGACAGGGATTGAGCAATCAGCCCCAGCATTTT. Residues: CASSRQGLSNQPQHF.

The V gene is TRBV9, the J gene TRBJ1-1, with D possibly matching TRBD1 (5 bases). The germline gives CDR1 SGDLS, CDR2 YYNGEE. The CDR3 consists of 14 residues. V was pared by 0 bases and J by 1 base, with 7 bases between. This chain's CDR3 is CASSVGGRNTEAFF. Written as DNA, the CDR3 is TGTGCCAGCAGCGTAGGGGGCAGGAACACTGAAGCTTTCTTT.

This chain uses TRBV7-8 with TRBJ2-7; TRBD2 aligns across 7 bases. The CDR3 runs 19 residues. Germline lookup yields CDR1 SGHVS and CDR2 FQNEAQ. Trimming removed 1 base from V and 4 bases from J; junction bases left unmatched: 19. The CDR3 sequence: CASSLGSPRGSHLPYEQYF. CDR3 DNA sequence: TGTGCCAGCAGCTTAGGCTCCCCGCGGGGGTCTCATTTGCCATACGAGCAGTACTTC.

The J gene is TRBJ2-3, the V gene TRBV7-9; 11 bases fit TRBD2. Per germline, CDR1 SEHNR and CDR2 FQNEAQ (reference sequence). CDR3 length: 16 residues. The V gene end was trimmed by 0 bases and the J gene end by 8 bases; junction bases not matched to a gene: 7. Written as DNA, the CDR3 is TGTGCCAGCAGCTTAGCGTCTAGCGGGGGGCAAGGTACGCAGTATTTT. Translated, it gives CASSLASSGGQGTQYF.

V and J are TRBV19 and TRBJ2-5; unclear D gene. The V gene lost 5 bases and the J gene lost 3 bases, with 4 bases spanning the gap. CDR3 size: 11 residues. Germline V lookup: CDR1 LNHDA, CDR2 SQIVND (reference sequence). The CDR3 loop reads CASSFKETQYF. CDR3 bases: TGTGCCAGTAGTTTCAAAGAGACCCAGTACTTC. The whole variable domain, remainder taken from reference TRBV19 and TRBJ2-5, is DGGITQSPKYLFRKEGQNVTLSCEQNLNHDAMYWYRQDPGQGLRLIYYSQIVNDFQKGDIAEGYSVSREKKESFPLTVTSAQKNPTAFYLCASSFKETQYFGPGTRLLVL.

V gene TRBV14 combines with J gene TRBJ2-2, with unresolved D. Germline V gene data show CDR1 as SGHDN and CDR2 as FVKESK. The CDR3 has 14 amino acids. V lost 1 base to trimming and J lost 4 bases, with 7 bases between them. As DNA, the CDR3 is TGTGCCAGCAGCCAAGGAGTGGTCACCGGGGAGCTGTTTTTT. Translation: CASSQGVVTGELFF.

This chain connects TRBV5-1 to TRBJ2-7; 7 positions agree with TRBD2. Germline lookup yields CDR1 SGHRS and CDR2 YFSETQ. The CDR3 has 15 residues. The V segment lost 3 bases and the J segment 4 bases; nucleotides outside the gene matches: 10. CDR3 nucleotide sequence: TGCGCCAGCAGCTCGGCGGGGGACCCCCCATACGAGCAGTACTTC. This encodes CASSSAGDPPYEQYF.

This clone came up a few times. V is TRBV5-1 and J is TRBJ1-1; D not resolved. V was clipped by 4 bases and J by 0 bases, with 13 bases between them. The CDR3 extends over 15 amino acids. The germline V gene has CDR1 SGHRS and CDR2 YFSETQ. The CDR3 DNA sequence: TGCGCCAGCAGCGGGTCCGGGGTACTGAACACTGAAGCTTTCTTT. This encodes CASSGSGVLNTEAFF.

The chain links TRBV6-4 to TRBJ1-6; D is perhaps TRBD1 (5 bases). Germline CDR1 MRHNA, CDR2 SNTAGT. This CDR3 region has 15 residues. Between the trimmed V and J ends, which lost 4 bases and 0 bases, there was a span of 7 bases. CDR3 in amino acids: CASSGQSSYNSPLHF. CDR3 sequence (DNA): TGTGCCAGCAGTGGACAGAGCTCCTATAATTCACCCCTCCACTTT.

The chain uses TRBV5-1 and TRBJ1-1; TRBD1 might be the D (6 bases). Germline V CDR1 and CDR2: SGHRS, YFSETQ. V was shortened by 4 bases and J by 4 bases, with 17 bases between the two germline ends. CDR3 length equals 15 residues. DNA of the CDR3: TGCGCCAGCAGCCCGGGGACACCGAGGGGCACTGAAGCTTTCTTT. Translation: CASSPGTPRGTEAFF.

The rearrangement joins TRBV5-1 to TRBJ2-2; D call uncertain. The CDR3 has 15 residues. Looked up from germline, CDR1 is SGHRS and CDR2 is YFSETQ. Deletions cut 4 bases from V and 1 base from J, with 11 bases between. This CDR3 reads CASSPSPVNTGELFF. The CDR3 bases are TGCGCCAGCAGCCCCTCCCCAGTGAACACCGGGGAGCTGTTTTTT. Full variable domain (rest looked up from reference TRBV5-1 and TRBJ2-2): KAGVTQTPRYLIKTRGQQVTLSCSPISGHRSVSWYQQTPGQGLQFLFEYFSETQRNKGNFPGRFSGRQFSNSRSEMNVSTLELGDSALYLCASSPSPVNTGELFFGEGSRLTVL.

This clone was picked up a small number of times. The chain recombines TRBV6-5 with TRBJ1-2; the match to TRBD1 covers 10 bases. The CDR3 sequence is 16 residues long. Germline V CDR1 and CDR2: MNHEY, SVGAGI. Trimming took 0 bases from V and 2 from J; bases not matched to a gene: 3. The CDR3 protein is CASSYSGQGTNYGYTF. In DNA form, the CDR3 reads TGTGCCAGCAGTTACTCGGGACAGGGGACCAACTATGGCTACACCTTC.

This clone was detected only a few times. The CDR3 region is CASSYLGAGEKLFF. CDR3 DNA sequence: TGTGCCAGCAGTTACCTGGGGGCGGGTGAAAAACTGTTTTTT. The V call is TRBV6-5, the J call TRBJ1-4; possible D gene TRBD1, 6 bases. The CDR3 is made up of 14 amino acids. In germline, CDR1 is MNHEY, CDR2 SVGAGI. Trimming took off 2 bases at V and 7 bases at J, with 11 bases between the two ends.

V is TRBV3-1 (or the pseudogene TRBV3-2) and J is TRBJ2-2; D remains ambiguous. This CDR3 spans 13 amino acids. Germline V gene sequence: CDR1 LGHDT, CDR2 YNNKEL (reference sequence). Trimming removed 1 base from V and 8 bases from J, with 8 bases in between. The CDR3 spells CASSQVMRGELFF. In DNA form, the CDR3 reads TGTGCCAGCAGCCAAGTGATGCGTGGGGAGCTGTTTTTT.

J is TRBJ2-5 and V is TRBV4-2; D possibly corresponds to TRBD1 (6 bases). Per germline, CDR1 LGHNA and CDR2 YNFKEQ. Trimming pared 0 bases from V and 2 bases from J, leaving 10 bases between. The CDR3 totals 15 residues. The CDR3 region is CASSQDLGAQETQYF. Written as DNA, the CDR3 is TGTGCCAGCAGCCAAGATTTGGGGGCGCAAGAGACCCAGTACTTC.

The V and J genes are TRBV6-6 and TRBJ2-7, with TRBD1 matching over 9 bases. Losses at the gene ends were 6 bases for V and 6 bases for J; bases not matched to a gene: 9. The CDR3 spans 14 residues. Germline V gene lookup returns CDR1 MNHNY and CDR2 SVGAGI (reference sequence). CDR3 sequence reads: CASSPGQGPSEQYF. The CDR3 coding sequence is TGTGCCAGCAGCCCGGGACAGGGTCCCTCCGAGCAGTACTTC.

The chain carries TRBV6-5 and TRBJ1-1; the D is unclear. The CDR3 consists of 14 residues. Germline V gene lookup returns CDR1 MNHEY and CDR2 SVGAGI. V shed 7 bases and J shed 3 bases, with 15 bases lying between them. The CDR3 loop reads CASTLRVGDTEAFF. The CDR3, as DNA: TGTGCCAGCACCCTACGGGTCGGGGACACTGAAGCTTTCTTT.

The gene calls are TRBV15 and TRBJ1-5, with 9 bases lining up with TRBD1. Germline trimming cut 4 bases from V and 7 bases from J; bases unmatched to any gene: 8. Germline CDR1 is LNHNV and CDR2 is YYDKDF (reference sequence). The CDR3 has 15 residues. For the CDR3, the DNA is TGTGCCACCAGCACCGGGACAGGGTATCGCCAGCCCCAGCATTTT. Translating gives CATSTGTGYRQPQHF.